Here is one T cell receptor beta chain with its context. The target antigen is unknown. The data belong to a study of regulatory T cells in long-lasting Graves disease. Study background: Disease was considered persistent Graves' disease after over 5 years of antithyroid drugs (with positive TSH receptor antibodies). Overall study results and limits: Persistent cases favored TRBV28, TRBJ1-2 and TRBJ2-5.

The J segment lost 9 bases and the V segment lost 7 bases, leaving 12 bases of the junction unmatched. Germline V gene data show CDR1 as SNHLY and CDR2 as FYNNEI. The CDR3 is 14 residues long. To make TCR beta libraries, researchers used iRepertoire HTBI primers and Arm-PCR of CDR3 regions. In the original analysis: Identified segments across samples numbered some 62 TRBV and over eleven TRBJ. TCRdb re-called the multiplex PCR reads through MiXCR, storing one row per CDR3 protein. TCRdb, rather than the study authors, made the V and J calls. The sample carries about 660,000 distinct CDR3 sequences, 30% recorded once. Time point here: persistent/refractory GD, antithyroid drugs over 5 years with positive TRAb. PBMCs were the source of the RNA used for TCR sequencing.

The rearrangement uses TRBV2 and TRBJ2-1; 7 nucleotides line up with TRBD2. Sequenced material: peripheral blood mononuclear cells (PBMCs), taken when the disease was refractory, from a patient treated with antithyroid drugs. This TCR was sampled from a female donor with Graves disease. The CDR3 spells CASKVGLAEGEQFF. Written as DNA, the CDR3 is TGTGCCAGCAAGGTGGGGCTAGCGGAAGGTGAGCAGTTCTTC. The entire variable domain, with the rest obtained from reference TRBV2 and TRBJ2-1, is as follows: EPEVTQTPSHQVTQMGQEVILRCVPISNHLYFYWYRQILGQKVEFLVSFYNNEISEKSEIFDDQFSVERPDGSNFTLKIRSTKLEDSAMYFCASKVGLAEGEQFFGPGTRLTVL.